Given below is one T cell receptor (beta chain) in context. These data come from a study of blood T cell repertoires in COVID-19. Study-level information: Nucleic acid was either cDNA or gDNA, and it came from T cells, B-cell-depleted T cells, or PBMCs.

The V gene's germline CDR1 is MNHEY and CDR2 SMNVEV (reference sequence). V lost 6 bases to trimming and J lost 3 bases, with 17 bases between them. This CDR3 comprises 16 residues. Methods used by the authors: Researchers report that nucleated cell counts were estimated from reference gene primer amplification. Generated by immunoSEQ multiplex PCR, the TCRdb table keeps only in-frame clones and is missing some. The DNA was the basis for D and trimming; V, J and clone size are from that table. Of around 200,000 clones listed, around 87% are singletons. The chain uses TRBV27 and TRBJ1-4; perhaps TRBD1 as D (6 bases). This TCR came from a middle-aged man with active or convalescent COVID-19. What was sequenced was peripheral blood. In DNA, the CDR3 is TGTGCCAGCAGCCGTTCGGGGGGCGCAGCTAATGAAAAACTGTTTTTT. Its translation: CASSRSGGAANEKLFF.